This TCR beta chain was sequenced during a study of a mutant IDH1 vaccine in newly diagnosed glioma. Study information: The treated group averaged about 41 years old and was roughly 62% male, approximately 38% female.

TCRdb keeps only in-frame clones here, not all; method: immunoSEQ multiplex PCR. The data hold about 31,000 clones, with roughly 78% observed a single time. The table lists this clone with a few counts. Its cognate antigen is unknown. V was cut by 1 base and J by 3 bases, with 18 bases left in between. Germline V gene sequence: CDR1 MGHRA, CDR2 YSYEKL. The CDR3 spans 17 residues. Regarding time point: week 11, during vaccination. One vaccine dose held 300 ug of mutant IDH1 20-mer peptide and came with topical imiquimod. General study results and limits: Variations in leading peripheral T cell clonotypes appeared to have no connection with pseudoprogression.

This chain joins TRBV4-1 and TRBJ2-5; a possible D gene is TRBD1 (7 bases). The clonotype was recovered from a man aged 25-45 years with glioma. This sample comprised PBMCs, obtained from a glioma patient whose treatment included an IDH1 peptide vaccine. The CDR3 protein is CASSQGPRGAGEETQYF. CDR3 sequence (DNA): TGCGCCAGCAGCCAAGGACCCAGGGGGGCAGGGGAAGAGACCCAGTACTTC.